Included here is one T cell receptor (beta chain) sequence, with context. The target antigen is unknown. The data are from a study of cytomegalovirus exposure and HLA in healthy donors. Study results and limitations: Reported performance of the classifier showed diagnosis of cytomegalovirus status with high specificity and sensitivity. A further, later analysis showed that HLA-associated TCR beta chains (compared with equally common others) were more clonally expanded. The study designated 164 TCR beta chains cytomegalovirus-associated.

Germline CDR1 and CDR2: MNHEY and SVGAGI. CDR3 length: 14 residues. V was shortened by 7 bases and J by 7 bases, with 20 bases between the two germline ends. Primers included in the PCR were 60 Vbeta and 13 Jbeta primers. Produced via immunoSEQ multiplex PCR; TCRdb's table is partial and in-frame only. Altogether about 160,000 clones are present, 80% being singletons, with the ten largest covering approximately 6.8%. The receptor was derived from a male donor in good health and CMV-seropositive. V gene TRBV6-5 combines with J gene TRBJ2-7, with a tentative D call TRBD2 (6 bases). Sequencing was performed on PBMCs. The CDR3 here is CASTISPGVGEQYF. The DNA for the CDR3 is TGTGCCAGCACCATATCCCCGGGAGTGGGGGAGCAGTACTTC.